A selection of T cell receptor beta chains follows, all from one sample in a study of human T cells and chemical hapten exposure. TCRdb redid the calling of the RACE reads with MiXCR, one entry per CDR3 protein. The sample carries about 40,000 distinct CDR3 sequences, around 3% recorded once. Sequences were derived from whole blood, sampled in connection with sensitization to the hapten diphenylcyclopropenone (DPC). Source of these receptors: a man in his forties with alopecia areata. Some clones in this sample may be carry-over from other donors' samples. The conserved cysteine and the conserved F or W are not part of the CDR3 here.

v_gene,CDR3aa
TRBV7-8,ASSLGPEKLF
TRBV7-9,ASSSRLAGRASDTQY
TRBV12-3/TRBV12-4,ASSLHGPQH
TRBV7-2,ASSLVMGGEAF
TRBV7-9,ASSFGGTEHTQY
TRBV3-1,ASRSGSEAF
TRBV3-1,ASSRWTSGSSYNEQF
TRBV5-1,ASSLEPVYGYT
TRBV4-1,ASSQETRGTKNIQY
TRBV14,ASSLQPGAIYEQY
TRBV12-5,ASGLGGGGNYNEQF
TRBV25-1,ASSEYGQRQY
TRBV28,ASTLAGSYGYT
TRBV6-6,ASSYSVLPGETQY
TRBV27,ASSLPGTGEEDTQY
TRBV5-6,ASSPGTSNIQY
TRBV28,ASLAGTGGAYEQY
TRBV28,ASSLLAGVTY
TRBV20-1,SARPGRGNQPQH
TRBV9,ASSVAPKRGDYYNEQF
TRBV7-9,ASSSNTGELF
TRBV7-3,ASSLMGGSTYNEQF
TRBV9,ASSVATGRGELF
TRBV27,ASSARLGRGTGELF
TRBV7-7,ASSFAGDRETQY
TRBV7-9,ASSPSVPGLAGASSYNEQF
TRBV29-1,SVQGTGQNNYGYT
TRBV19,ASAPTGSYEQY
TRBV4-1,ASSPLMGGTGQEQY
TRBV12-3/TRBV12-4,ASSLRSGSIYEQY
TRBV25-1,ASSERGRYTEAF
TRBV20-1,SASPTGGGKTQY
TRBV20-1,SARDLTGPIVYEQY
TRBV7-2,ASSLGVRDTQY
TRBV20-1,SARGLRDRGETQY
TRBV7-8,ASRGGQSSYEQY
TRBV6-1,ASRDSFLSNQPQH
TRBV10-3,AIQGLDEKLF
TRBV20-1,SAADSGSFGNTIY
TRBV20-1,SARPGPLRSEQY
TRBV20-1,SARVTGTAQETQY